A single sample is the source of the 9 T cell receptor beta chains below, sequenced in a study of blood T cell repertoires in COVID-19. Here immunoSEQ multiplex PCR was the method, and the copy in TCRdb shows in-frame clones only, minus some. The top ten hold 4% to 5.5% of the sample, which has under 150,000 clones, approximately 90% seen once. Sequencing used peripheral blood. The receptors shown here come from a woman aged 45 to 65 with acute or convalescent COVID-19.

This clone has just one count. This sequence joins TRBV10-3 and TRBJ1-1; D is unresolved. This CDR3 is built from 14 residues. From germline, CDR1 is ENHRY and CDR2 SYGVKD. Trimming stripped 8 bases from V and 2 bases from J, with 15 bases between. CDR3 DNA sequence: TGTGCCATCCTTGGTCAAGAGGGTAACACTGAAGCTTTCTTT. Its protein is CAILGQEGNTEAFF.

The chain is built from TRBV5-1 and TRBJ2-7; tentative D call: TRBD1 (6 bases). This CDR3 contains 14 residues. From germline, CDR1 is SGHRS and CDR2 YFSETQ. Trimming removed 0 bases from V and 2 bases from J, with 9 bases in between. The CDR3 reads CASSLAGDTYEQYF. In nucleotides, the CDR3 is TGCGCCAGCAGCTTGGCCGGGGACACCTACGAGCAGTACTTC. Combining the CDR3 with reference TRBV5-1 and TRBJ2-7 gives the whole variable domain KAGVTQTPRYLIKTRGQQVTLSCSPISGHRSVSWYQQTPGQGLQFLFEYFSETQRNKGNFPGRFSGRQFSNSRSEMNVSTLELGDSALYLCASSLAGDTYEQYFGPGTRLTVT.

The chain combines TRBV30 with TRBJ1-2, with 7 nucleotides matching TRBD1. V lost 4 bases to trimming and J lost 7 bases; unmatched junction nucleotides: 9. CDR3 length equals 13 residues. Germline V gene lookup returns CDR1 GTSNPN and CDR2 SVGIG (reference sequence). CDR3 region: CAWTPTGNGGYTF. The CDR3 DNA reads TGTGCCTGGACCCCGACAGGGAACGGTGGCTACACCTTC.

This chain uses TRBV19 with TRBJ1-5, with D uncertain. Germline CDR1 reads LNHDA; CDR2 reads SQIVND (reference sequence). The V end lost 5 bases, the J end lost 2 bases, and 10 bases lay between the germline ends. The CDR3 contains 14 residues. The CDR3 DNA sequence: TGTGCCAGTAGTCCTATAGGAGGCAATCAGCCCCAGCATTTT. Translation gives CASSPIGGNQPQHF.

The rearrangement joins TRBV12-3 or TRBV12-4 to TRBJ2-7, with D possibly TRBD1 on 6 matching bases. The CDR3 covers 12 residues. The germline V and J ends were trimmed by 5 bases and 3 bases, with 8 bases remaining between them. As DNA, the CDR3 is TGTGCCAGCAGTGCACAGGGCTACGAGCAGTACTTC. Its translation: CASSAQGYEQYF.

The J gene is TRBJ1-5, the V gene TRBV7-9; a weak D match, TRBD1 (6 bases). Germline CDR1 and CDR2: SEHNR and FQNEAQ (reference sequence). The CDR3 totals 16 residues. The V gene lost 1 base and the J gene lost 0 bases, with 10 bases spanning the gap. The CDR3 sequence: CASSLGTANSNQPQHF. The CDR3 nucleotides are TGTGCCAGCAGCTTAGGGACAGCAAATAGCAATCAGCCCCAGCATTTT.

The genes are TRBV19 and TRBJ1-5, with TRBD1 identical over 7 bases. V lost 4 bases, J lost 6 bases, and 6 bases stayed unmatched. The CDR3 totals 14 residues. The germline V gene has CDR1 LNHDA and CDR2 SQIVND (reference sequence). In DNA form, the CDR3 reads TGTGCCAGTAGTACGACAGGGTTCGGTCAGCCCCAGCATTTT. Protein product: CASSTTGFGQPQHF.

The rearrangement joins TRBV29-1 to TRBJ2-7; 7 positions match TRBD1. Germline lookup yields CDR1 SQVTM and CDR2 ANQGSEA. V lost 6 bases and J lost 2; bases outside the gene matches: 7. This CDR3 is 13 amino acids long. The CDR3 DNA sequence: TGCAGCGTGACCGGGACAGCCACCTACGAGCAGTACTTC. Translation gives CSVTGTATYEQYF.

This sequence joins TRBV19 and TRBJ1-2; D not resolved. The CDR3 is 13 residues long. Germline CDR1 reads LNHDA; CDR2 reads SQIVND (reference sequence). The V end was cut by 7 bases, the J end by 6 bases, with 15 bases between. As DNA, the CDR3 is TGTGCCAGTACCCGGTCATCGGGTCATGGCTACACCTTC. The encoded protein is CASTRSSGHGYTF.